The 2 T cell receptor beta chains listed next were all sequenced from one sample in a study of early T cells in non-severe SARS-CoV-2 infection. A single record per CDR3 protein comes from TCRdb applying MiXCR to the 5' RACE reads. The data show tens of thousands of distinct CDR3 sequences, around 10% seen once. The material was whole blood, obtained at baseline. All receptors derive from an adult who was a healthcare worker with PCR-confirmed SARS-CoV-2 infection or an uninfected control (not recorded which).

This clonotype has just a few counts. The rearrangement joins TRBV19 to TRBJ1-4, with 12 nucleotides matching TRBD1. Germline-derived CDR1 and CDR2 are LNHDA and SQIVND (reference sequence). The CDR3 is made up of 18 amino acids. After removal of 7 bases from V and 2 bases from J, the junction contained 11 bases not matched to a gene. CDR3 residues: CASTNRDRGRWTNEKLFF. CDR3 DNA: TGTGCCAGTACCAACCGGGACAGGGGGCGTTGGACTAATGAAAAACTGTTTTTT.

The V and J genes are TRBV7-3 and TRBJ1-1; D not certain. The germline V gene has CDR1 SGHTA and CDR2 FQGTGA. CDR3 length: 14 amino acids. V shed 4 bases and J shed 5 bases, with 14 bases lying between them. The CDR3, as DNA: TGTGCCAGCAGCTCCGGACCGGATACGACTGAAGCTTTCTTT. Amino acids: CASSSGPDTTEAFF.